This T cell receptor beta chain was found in a study of blood T cell repertoires in COVID-19. The overall study: Some COVID-19 samples were acute and others convalescent; all came from the United States, Italy and Spain. The analysed material was cDNA or gDNA that came from T cells, B-cell-depleted T cells, or PBMCs.

Data came from immunoSEQ multiplex PCR; TCRdb stores just in-frame clones and leaves some out. The data show more than 300,000 clones, roughly nine tenths seen once. The CDR3 is 13 residues long. Germline V gene data show CDR1 as SNHLY and CDR2 as FYNNEI. The J segment lost 5 bases and the V segment lost 8 bases, leaving 7 bases of the junction unmatched. Membership in each cohort depended on participant-reported clinical history. Exposed enrollees encountered a COVID-19 case at some point within 2 weeks before study entry. Sequenced input: PBMCs or T cells enriched from blood (not recorded which). This TCR was recovered from a woman aged 40 to 50 who had been exposed to COVID-19. The rearrangement links TRBV2 to TRBJ1-2; 8 bases are a match to TRBD1. The CDR3 protein is CASGQGGGYGYTF. The CDR3 region has the DNA TGTGCCAGCGGACAGGGTGGAGGTTATGGCTACACCTTC. The full variable domain, its missing parts supplied by reference TRBV2 and TRBJ1-2, is EPEVTQTPSHQVTQMGQEVILRCVPISNHLYFYWYRQILGQKVEFLVSFYNNEISEKSEIFDDQFSVERPDGSNFTLKIRSTKLEDSAMYFCASGQGGGYGYTFGSGTRLTVV.